Included here is one TCR beta chain sequence, with context. These data come from a study of shared clonotypes between healthy human individuals. Study overall: The donor group consisted of two women and three men, aged 18 to 49.

Germline V gene data show CDR1 as WSHSY and CDR2 as SAAADI. The CDR3 spans 13 residues. Trimming removed 4 bases at V and 0 bases at J, with 5 bases between. Each subset's genomic DNA was split evenly across several immunoSEQ plates. Each PCR replicate run on unsorted PBMC took in 300 ng DNA, around 30,000 T cell genomes. The assay was immunoSEQ multiplex PCR, and TCRdb's table has in-frame clones only and misses some. The sample includes fewer than 500,000 clones, about 75% of them seen just once. The specimen was PBMCs. This clonotype was sampled from a woman between 40 and 50 years old in good health. Some clones in this sample may be carry-over from other donors' samples. This chain joins TRBV10-2 and TRBJ2-3; D is ambiguous. The CDR3 spells CASSAGSTDTQYF. DNA for the CDR3: TGCGCCAGCAGTGCCGGGAGCACAGATACGCAGTATTTT.